This T cell receptor beta chain appears in the sequencing data of a study of shared clonotypes between healthy human individuals. Study in general: Per-donor plates numbered three CD4 naive, three CD4 memory, two CD8 naive and one CD8 memory.

Only in-frame clones appear in the TCRdb table, and some are missing; sequencing was by immunoSEQ multiplex PCR. The sample consists of more than 150,000 clones, over 50% of them appearing once. The study separated CD4+ cells into CD45RA+ naive and CD45RA-negative memory subsets. Germline V gene lookup returns CDR1 SNHLY and CDR2 FYNNEI. The CDR3 loop spans 15 amino acids. Trimming pared 3 bases from V and 4 bases from J, leaving 12 bases between. This clone has at least ten counts. Its antigen is unidentified. Study-wide points: Having only a few donors restricted how much genetic and exposure-history diversity was captured.

J is TRBJ2-2 and V is TRBV2; D not certain. The source material was memory CD4+ T cells sorted from blood. The sample's subset: CD45RA-negative fraction. The source is a man aged 25-40 years in good health. For the CDR3, the DNA is TGTGCCAGCAGTGAGGTAAAGGGCACCACCGGGGAGCTGTTTTTT. Translating gives CASSEVKGTTGELFF. Together with reference TRBV2 and TRBJ2-2, the CDR3 gives the full variable domain: EPEVTQTPSHQVTQMGQEVILRCVPISNHLYFYWYRQILGQKVEFLVSFYNNEISEKSEIFDDQFSVERPDGSNFTLKIRSTKLEDSAMYFCASSEVKGTTGELFFGEGSRLTVL.